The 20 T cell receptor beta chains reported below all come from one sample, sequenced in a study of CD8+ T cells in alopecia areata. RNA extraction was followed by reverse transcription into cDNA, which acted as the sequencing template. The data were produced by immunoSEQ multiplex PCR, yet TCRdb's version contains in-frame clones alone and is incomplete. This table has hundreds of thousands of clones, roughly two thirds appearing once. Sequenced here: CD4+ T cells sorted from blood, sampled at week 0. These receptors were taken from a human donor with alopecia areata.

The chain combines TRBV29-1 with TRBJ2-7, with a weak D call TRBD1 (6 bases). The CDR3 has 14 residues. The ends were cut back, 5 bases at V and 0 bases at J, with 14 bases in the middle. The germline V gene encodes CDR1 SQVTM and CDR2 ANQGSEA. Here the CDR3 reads CSVSTGSSSYEQYF. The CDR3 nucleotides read TGCAGCGTTTCGACAGGTTCCAGCTCCTACGAGCAGTACTTC.

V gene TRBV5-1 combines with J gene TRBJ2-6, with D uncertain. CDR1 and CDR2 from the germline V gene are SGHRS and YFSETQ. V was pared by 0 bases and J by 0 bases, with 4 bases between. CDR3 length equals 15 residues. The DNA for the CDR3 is TGCGCCAGCAGCTTGGACAGCTCTGGGGCCAACGTCCTGACTTTC. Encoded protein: CASSLDSSGANVLTF.

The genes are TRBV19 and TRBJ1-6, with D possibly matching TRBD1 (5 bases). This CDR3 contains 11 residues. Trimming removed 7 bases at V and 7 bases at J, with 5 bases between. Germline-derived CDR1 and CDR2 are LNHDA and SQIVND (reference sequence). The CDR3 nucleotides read TGTGCCAGTAAGGGGAATTCACCCCTCCACTTT. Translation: CASKGNSPLHF.

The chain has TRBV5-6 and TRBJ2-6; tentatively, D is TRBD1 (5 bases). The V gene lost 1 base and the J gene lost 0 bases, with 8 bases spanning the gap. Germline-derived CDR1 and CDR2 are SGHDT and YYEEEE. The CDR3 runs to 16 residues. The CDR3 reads CASSLTTGSGANVLTF. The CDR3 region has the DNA TGTGCCAGCAGCTTGACCACAGGCTCTGGGGCCAACGTCCTGACTTTC.

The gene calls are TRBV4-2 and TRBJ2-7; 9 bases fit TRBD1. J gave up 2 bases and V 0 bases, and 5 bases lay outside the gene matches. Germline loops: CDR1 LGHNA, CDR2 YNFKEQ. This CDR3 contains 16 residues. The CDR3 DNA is TGTGCCAGCAGCCAAGATGGTCGACAGGGGGCCTACGAGCAGTACTTC. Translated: CASSQDGRQGAYEQYF.

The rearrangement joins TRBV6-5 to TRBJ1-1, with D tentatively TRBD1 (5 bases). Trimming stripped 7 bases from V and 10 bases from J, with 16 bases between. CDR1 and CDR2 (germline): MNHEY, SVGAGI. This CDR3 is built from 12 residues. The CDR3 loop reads CASIPGGRGAFF. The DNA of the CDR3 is TGTGCCAGCATTCCCGGGGGTCGGGGAGCTTTCTTT.

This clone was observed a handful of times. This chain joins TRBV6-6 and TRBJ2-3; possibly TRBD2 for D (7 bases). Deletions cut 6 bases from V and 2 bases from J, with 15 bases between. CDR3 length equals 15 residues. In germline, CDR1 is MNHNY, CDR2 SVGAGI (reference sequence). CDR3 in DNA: TGTGCCAGCAGGGCCCCGGGGGGCGACACAGATACGCAGTATTTT. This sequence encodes CASRAPGGDTDTQYF.

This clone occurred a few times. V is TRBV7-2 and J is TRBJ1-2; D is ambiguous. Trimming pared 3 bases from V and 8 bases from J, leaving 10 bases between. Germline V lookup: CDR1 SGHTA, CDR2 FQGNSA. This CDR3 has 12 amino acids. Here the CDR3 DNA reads TGTGCCAGCAGCTTCATACTCGGCGGCTACACCTTC. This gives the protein CASSFILGGYTF.

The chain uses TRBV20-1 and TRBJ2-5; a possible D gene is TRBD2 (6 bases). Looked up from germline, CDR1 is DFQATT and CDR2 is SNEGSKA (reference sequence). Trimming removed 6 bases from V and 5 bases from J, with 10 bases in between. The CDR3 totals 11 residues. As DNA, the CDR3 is TGCAGTGCGGCGGGGATGGAGACCCAGTACTTC. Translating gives CSAAGMETQYF.

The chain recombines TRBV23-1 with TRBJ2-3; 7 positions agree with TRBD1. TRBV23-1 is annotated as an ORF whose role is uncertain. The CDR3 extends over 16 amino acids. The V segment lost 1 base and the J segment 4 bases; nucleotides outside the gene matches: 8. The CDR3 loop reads CASSQFGRQGADTQYF. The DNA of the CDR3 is TGCGCCAGCAGTCAATTTGGTCGCCAGGGGGCAGATACGCAGTATTTT.

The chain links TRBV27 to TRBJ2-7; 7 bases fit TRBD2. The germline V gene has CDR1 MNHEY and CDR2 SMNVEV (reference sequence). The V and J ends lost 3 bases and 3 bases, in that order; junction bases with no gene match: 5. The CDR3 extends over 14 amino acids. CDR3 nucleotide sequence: TGTGCCAGCAGTTTCGCGAGCGGGGTCTACGAGCAGTACTTC. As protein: CASSFASGVYEQYF.

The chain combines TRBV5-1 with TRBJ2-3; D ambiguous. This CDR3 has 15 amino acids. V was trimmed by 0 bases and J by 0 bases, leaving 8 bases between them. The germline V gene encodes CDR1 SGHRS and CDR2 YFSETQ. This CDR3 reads CASSLDYVSTDTQYF. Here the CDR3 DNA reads TGCGCCAGCAGCTTGGATTATGTTAGCACAGATACGCAGTATTTT.

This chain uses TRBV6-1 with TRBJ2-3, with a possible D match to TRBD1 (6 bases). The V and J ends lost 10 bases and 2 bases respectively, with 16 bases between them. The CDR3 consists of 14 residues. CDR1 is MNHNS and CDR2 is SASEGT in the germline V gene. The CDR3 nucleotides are TGTGCCATCCGAGAACAGGGAGTCACAGATACGCAGTATTTT. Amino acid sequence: CAIREQGVTDTQYF.

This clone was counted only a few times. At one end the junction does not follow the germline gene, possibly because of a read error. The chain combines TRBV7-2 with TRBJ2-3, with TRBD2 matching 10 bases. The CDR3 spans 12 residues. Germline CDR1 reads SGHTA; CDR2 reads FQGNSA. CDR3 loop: CASSSGAPSGGF. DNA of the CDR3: TGTGCCAGCAGCTCGGGGGCACCTAGCGGGGGTTTT. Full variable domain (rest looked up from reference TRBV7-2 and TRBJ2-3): GAGVSQSPSNKVTEKGKDVELRCDPISGHTALYWYRQSLGQGLEFLIYFQGNSAPDKSGLPSDRFSAERTGGSVSTLTIQRTQQEDSAVYLCASSSGAPSGGFGPGTRLTVL.

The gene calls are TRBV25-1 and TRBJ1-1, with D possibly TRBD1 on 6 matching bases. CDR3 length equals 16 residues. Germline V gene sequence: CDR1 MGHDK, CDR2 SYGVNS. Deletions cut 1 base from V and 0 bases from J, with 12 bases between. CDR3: CASSEWGGRLNTEAFF. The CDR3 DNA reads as TGTGCCAGCAGTGAATGGGGGGGCAGGTTGAACACTGAAGCTTTCTTT.

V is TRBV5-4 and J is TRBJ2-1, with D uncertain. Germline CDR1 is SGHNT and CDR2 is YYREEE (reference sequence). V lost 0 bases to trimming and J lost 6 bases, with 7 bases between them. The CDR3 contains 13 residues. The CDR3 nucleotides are TGTGCCAGCAGCTTGGACAGACTCAATGAGCAGTTCTTC. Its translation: CASSLDRLNEQFF.

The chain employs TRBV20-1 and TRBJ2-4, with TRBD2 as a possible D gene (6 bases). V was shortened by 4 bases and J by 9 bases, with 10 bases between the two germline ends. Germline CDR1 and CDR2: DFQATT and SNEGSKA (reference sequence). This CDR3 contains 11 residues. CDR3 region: CSANRGTIQYF. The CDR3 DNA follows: TGCAGTGCTAACCGGGGGACCATTCAGTACTTC.

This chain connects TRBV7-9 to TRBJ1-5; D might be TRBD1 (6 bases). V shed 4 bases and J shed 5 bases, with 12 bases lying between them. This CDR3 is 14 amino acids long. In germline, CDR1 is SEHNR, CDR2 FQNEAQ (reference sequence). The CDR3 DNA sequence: TGTGCCAGCAGCTCCCGGGACACTTATCAGCCCCAGCATTTT. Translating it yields CASSSRDTYQPQHF.

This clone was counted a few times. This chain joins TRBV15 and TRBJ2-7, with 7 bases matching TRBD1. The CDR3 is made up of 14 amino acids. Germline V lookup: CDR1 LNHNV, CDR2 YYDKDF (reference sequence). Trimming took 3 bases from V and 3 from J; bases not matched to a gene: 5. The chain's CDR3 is CATSRGDRRYEQYF. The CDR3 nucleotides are TGTGCCACCAGCAGGGGGGACAGACGCTACGAGCAGTACTTC.

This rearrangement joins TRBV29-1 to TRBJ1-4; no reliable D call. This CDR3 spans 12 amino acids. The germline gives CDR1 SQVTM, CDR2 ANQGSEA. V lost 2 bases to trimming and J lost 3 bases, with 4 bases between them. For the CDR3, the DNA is TGCAGCGTTGAATTGCCTAATGAAAAACTGTTTTTT. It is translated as CSVELPNEKLFF.